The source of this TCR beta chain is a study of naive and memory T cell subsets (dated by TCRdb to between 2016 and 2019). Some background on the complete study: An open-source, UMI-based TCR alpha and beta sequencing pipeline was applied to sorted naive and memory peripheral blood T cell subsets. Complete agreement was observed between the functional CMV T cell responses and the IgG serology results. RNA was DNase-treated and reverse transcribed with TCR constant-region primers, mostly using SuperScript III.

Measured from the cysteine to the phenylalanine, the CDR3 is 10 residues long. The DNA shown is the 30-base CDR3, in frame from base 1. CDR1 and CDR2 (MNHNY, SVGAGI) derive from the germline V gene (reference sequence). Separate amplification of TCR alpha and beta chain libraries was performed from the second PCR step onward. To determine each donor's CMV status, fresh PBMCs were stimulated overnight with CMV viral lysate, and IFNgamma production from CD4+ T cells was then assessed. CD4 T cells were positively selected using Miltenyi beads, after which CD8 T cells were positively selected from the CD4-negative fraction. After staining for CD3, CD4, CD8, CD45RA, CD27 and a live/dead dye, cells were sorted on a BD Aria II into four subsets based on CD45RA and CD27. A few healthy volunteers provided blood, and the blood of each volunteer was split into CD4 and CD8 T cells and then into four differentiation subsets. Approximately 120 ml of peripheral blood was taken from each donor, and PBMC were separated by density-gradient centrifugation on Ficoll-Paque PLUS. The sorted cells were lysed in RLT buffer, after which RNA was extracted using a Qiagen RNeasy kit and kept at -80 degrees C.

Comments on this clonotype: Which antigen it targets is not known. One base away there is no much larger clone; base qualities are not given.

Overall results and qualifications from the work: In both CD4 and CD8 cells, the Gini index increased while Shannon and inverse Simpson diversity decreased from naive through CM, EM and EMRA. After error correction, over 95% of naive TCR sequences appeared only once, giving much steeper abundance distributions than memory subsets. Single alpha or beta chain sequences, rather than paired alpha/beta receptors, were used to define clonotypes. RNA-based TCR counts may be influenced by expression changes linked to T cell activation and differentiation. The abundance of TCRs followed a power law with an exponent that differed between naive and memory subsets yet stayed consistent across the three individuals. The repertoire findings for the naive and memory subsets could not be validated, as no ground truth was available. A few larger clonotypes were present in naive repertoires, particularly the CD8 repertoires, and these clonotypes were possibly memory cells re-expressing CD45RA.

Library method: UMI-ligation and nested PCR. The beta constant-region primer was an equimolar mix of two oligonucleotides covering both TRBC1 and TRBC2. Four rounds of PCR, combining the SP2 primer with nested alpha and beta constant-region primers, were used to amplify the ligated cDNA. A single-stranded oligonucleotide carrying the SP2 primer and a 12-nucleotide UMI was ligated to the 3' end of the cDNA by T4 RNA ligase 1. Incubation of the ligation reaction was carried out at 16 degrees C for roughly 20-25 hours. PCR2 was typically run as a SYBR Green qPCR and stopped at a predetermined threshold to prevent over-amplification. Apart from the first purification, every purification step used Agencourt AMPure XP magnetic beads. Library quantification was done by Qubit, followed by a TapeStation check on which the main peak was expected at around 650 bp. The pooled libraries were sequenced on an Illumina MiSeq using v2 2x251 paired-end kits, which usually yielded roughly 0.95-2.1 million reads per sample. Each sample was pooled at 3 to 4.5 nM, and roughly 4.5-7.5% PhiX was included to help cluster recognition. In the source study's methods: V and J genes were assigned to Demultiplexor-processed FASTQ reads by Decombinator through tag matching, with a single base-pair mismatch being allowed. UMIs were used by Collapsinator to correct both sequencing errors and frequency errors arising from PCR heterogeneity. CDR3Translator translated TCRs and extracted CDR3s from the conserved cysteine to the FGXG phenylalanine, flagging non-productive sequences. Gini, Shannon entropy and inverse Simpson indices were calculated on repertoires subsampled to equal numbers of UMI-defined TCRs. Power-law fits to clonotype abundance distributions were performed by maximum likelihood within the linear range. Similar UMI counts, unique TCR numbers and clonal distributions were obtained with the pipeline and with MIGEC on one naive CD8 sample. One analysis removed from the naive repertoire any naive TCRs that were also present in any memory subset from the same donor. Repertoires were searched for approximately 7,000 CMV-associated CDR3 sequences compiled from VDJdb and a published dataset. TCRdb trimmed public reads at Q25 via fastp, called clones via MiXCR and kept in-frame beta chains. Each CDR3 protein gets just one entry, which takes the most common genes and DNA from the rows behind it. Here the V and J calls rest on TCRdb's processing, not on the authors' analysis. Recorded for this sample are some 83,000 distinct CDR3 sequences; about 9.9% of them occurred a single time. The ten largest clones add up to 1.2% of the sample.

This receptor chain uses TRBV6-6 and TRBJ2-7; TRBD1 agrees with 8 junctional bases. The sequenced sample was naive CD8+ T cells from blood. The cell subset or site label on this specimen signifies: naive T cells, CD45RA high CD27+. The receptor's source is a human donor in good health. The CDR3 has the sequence CVAGGDEQYF. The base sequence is TGTGTCGCAGGGGGCGACGAGCAGTACTTC.